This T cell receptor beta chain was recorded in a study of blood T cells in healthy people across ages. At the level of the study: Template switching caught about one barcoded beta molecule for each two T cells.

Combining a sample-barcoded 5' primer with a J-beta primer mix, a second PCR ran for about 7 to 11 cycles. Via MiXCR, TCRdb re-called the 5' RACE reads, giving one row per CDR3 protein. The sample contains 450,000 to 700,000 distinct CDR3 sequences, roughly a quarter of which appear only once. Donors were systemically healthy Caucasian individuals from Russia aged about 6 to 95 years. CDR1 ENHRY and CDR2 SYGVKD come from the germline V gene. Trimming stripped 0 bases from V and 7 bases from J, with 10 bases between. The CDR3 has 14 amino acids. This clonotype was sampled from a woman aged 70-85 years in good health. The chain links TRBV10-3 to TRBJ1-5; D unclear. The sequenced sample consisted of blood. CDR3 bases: TGTGCCATCAGTGAGTCTCTCAAAGACCAGCCCCAGCATTTT. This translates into CAISESLKDQPQHF.